This record concerns one T cell receptor beta chain sequence. Per the authors' pipeline: Researchers report that nucleated cell counts were estimated from reference gene primer amplification. The assay was immunoSEQ multiplex PCR, and TCRdb's table has in-frame clones only and misses some. The DNA gave D and trimming, while V, J and clone size come from that table. The data show roughly 400,000 clones, approximately 87% seen once. Cohort 3 donors counted as recovered after two negative PCRs, clearance, or resolved symptoms. The data are from a study of blood T cell repertoires in COVID-19. Turning to the study itself: COVID-19 samples, acute and convalescent, were from the United States, Italy and Spain. The analysed material was cDNA or gDNA that came from T cells, B-cell-depleted T cells, or PBMCs.

This TCR was sampled from a woman aged 45-65 years who had recovered from COVID-19. Sequenced sample: PBMCs or T cells enriched from blood (not recorded which).

CDR3 DNA sequence: TGTGCCAGCAGCTTTCCAGCGGGGATAGCCAAAAACATTCAGTACTTC. Translated: CASSFPAGIAKNIQYF. The J gene is TRBJ2-4, the V gene TRBV12-1; the table's D call, TRBD2, was not checked against the DNA. TRBV12-1 is termed a pseudogene. CDR3 length: 16 amino acids.